This paragraph covers one TCR beta chain sequence. The data were obtained in a study of blood T cell repertoires in COVID-19. This table comes from immunoSEQ multiplex PCR, and its TCRdb copy is limited to in-frame clones, with some not included. The sample comprises approximately 300,000 clones, around 91% of which are singletons, and around 4.5% rests with the top ten. The CDR3 contains 15 residues. The germline V gene encodes CDR1 SGHVS and CDR2 FQNEAQ. The junction had 6 bases not matched to a gene; V was cut back by 1 base and J by 4 bases. The sequence was collected from a woman aged 18 to 35 with acute COVID-19. This chain uses TRBV7-8 with TRBJ1-2, with 7 bases that match TRBD1. The sequenced material came from PBMCs or T cells enriched from blood (not recorded which). CDR3 protein: CASSLVPGGGYGYTF. The CDR3 DNA follows: TGTGCCAGCAGCTTAGTGCCAGGGGGAGGCTATGGCTACACCTTC.